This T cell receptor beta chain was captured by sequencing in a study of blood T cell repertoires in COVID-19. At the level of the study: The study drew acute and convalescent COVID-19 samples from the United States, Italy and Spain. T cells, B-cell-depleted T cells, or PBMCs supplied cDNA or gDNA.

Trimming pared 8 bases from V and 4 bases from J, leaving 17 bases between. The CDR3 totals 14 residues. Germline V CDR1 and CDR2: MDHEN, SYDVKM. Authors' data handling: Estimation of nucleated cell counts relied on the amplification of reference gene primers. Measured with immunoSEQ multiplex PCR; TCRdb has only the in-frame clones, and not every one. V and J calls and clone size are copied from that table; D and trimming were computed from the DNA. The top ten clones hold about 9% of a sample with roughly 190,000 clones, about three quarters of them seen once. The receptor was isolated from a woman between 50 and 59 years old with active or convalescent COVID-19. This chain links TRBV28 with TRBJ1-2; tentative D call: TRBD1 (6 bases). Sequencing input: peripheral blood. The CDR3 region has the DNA TGTGCCAGCCGTTACAGGGTTGCGGGCTATGGCTACACCTTC. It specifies CASRYRVAGYGYTF.